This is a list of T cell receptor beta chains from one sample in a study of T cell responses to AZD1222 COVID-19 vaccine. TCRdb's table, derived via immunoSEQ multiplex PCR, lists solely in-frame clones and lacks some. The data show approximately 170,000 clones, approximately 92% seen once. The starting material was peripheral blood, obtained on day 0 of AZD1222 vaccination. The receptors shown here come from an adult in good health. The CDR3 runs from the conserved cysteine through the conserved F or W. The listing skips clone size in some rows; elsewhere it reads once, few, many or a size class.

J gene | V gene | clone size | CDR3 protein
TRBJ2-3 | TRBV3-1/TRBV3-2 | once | CASSQVLLAGGPDTQYF
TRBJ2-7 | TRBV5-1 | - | CASSLGTGREYEQYF
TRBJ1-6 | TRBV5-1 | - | CASSLGRDRGSPLHF
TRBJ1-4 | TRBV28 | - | CASRHNRGREEKLFF
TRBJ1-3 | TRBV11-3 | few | CASSASGAGNTIYF
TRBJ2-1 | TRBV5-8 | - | CASSLQGAHEQFF
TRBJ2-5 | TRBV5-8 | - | CASSPGTGSTQETQYF
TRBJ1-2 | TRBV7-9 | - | CASSLGQTSSGSDYGYTF
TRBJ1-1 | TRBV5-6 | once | CASTYGGEAFF
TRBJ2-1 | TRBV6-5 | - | CASKGTVFLEQFF
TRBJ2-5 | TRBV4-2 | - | CASSLHLAGDQETQYF
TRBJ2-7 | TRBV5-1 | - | CASSVRDRVLEQYF
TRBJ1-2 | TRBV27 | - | CASSRIQGAYGYTF
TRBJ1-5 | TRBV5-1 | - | CASSLAAGGYSNQPQHF
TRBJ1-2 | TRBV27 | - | CASSLDGPFGGYTF
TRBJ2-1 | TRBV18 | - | CASSPPAAYNEQFF
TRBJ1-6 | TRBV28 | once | CASSHDRAISPLHF
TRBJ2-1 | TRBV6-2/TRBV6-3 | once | CASSYSPPGGLYNEQFF
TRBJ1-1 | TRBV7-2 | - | CASSLEGWGEAFF
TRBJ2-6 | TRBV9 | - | CASSPIVGANVLTF
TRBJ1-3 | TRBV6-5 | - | CASSSRVRPIGNTIYF
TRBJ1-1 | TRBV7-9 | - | CASSLGASILIF
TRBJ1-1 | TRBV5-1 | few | CASSLGRGGRNPKAFF
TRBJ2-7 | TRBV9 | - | CASSGRTLDEQYF
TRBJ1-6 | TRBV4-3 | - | CASSQDPAHNSPLHF
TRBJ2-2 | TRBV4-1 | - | CASSQVFGGANTGELFF
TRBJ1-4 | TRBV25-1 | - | CASSQGQTQNEKLFF
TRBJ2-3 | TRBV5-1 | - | CASSLDLAGVNTDTQYF
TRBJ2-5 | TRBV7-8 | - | CASSLGPGGRETQYF
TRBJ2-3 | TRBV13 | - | CASRDGSLAGGVDTQYF
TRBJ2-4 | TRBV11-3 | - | CASSLDGDGIQYF
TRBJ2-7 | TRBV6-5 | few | CASKGLRYEQYF
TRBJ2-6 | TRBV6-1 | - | CASSELFRSSGANVLTF
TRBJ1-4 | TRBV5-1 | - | CASSLEGSTNEKLFF
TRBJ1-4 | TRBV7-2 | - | CASSRPSTSVEEKLFF
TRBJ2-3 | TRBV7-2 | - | CASSSYTDTQYF
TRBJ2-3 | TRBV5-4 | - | CASSLGVGPPDTQYF
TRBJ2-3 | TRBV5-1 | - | CASSIWDPRTDTQYF
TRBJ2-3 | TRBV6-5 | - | CASSYDRGHTDTQYF
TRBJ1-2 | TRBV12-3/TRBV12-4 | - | CAVDGYTF
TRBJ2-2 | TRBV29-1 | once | CSVLAPANTGELFF
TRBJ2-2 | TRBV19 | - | CASTQSHGGELFF
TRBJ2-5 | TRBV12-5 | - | CASGPIAGGGETQYF
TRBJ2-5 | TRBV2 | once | CASSFSGEETQYF
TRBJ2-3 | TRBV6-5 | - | CASSSRTDFGDTQYF
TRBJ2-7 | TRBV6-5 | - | CASSTSGGAYEQYF
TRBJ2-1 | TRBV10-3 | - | CATSLKAGKQNEQFF
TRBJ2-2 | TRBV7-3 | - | CASSLGPPGEGAKGGTGELFF
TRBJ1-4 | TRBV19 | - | CASSIRGEGENEKLFF
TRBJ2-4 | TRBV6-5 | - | CASSYSQGAKNIQYF
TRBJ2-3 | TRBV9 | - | CASSVVSGFGTDTQYF
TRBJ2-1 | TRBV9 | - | CASSVAEIRTSSYNEQFF
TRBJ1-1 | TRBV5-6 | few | CASSLLGQGNTEAFF
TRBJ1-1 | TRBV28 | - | CASSTPPRGGAFF
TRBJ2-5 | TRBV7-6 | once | CASSSRGTPRKETQYF